These 4 T cell receptor beta chains came from one sample sequenced in a study of blood T cell repertoires in COVID-19. TCRdb keeps only in-frame clones here, not all; method: immunoSEQ multiplex PCR. The sample has some 380,000 clones, approximately 85% seen once. Sequenced material: PBMCs or T cells enriched from blood (not recorded which). These receptors all stem from a woman between 35 and 50 years old with acute COVID-19.

The chain recombines TRBV19 with TRBJ1-5; tentative D call: TRBD1 (5 bases). The CDR3 consists of 13 residues. The V gene lost 6 bases and the J gene lost 11 bases, with 17 bases spanning the gap. Germline CDR1 is LNHDA and CDR2 is SQIVND (reference sequence). The CDR3 coding sequence is TGTGCCAGTAGCATACCAGGACACGGTGCCCAGCATTTT. This gives the protein CASSIPGHGAQHF. The variable domain in full, completed from reference TRBV19 and TRBJ1-5, reads DGGITQSPKYLFRKEGQNVTLSCEQNLNHDAMYWYRQDPGQGLRLIYYSQIVNDFQKGDIAEGYSVSREKKESFPLTVTSAQKNPTAFYLCASSIPGHGAQHFGDGTRLSIL.

The genes are TRBV4-1 and TRBJ1-4, with TRBD1 as a possible D gene (5 bases). V was pared by 4 bases and J by 0 bases, with 12 bases between. This CDR3 is 16 amino acids long. Germline values: CDR1 MGHRA, CDR2 YSYEKL. Written as DNA, the CDR3 is TGCGCCAGCAGCCGCGGACAACTTGCAACTAATGAAAAACTGTTTTTT. It encodes CASSRGQLATNEKLFF.

The genes are TRBV29-1 and TRBJ2-7; D possibly corresponds to TRBD1 (5 bases). Germline CDR1 and CDR2: SQVTM and ANQGSEA. The CDR3 runs to 11 residues. Trimming cost V 4 bases and J 5 bases, with 9 bases left between them. This CDR3 reads CSVVPGNEQYF. The CDR3 DNA reads TGCAGCGTTGTACCAGGGAACGAGCAGTACTTC.

Of note for this clone: The sample contains more than one DNA sequence encoding this CDR3. The gene calls are TRBV7-9 and TRBJ1-1; D possibly corresponds to TRBD1 (5 bases). Deletions cut 2 bases from V and 1 base from J, with 8 bases between. Germline V lookup: CDR1 SEHNR, CDR2 FQNEAQ (reference sequence). CDR3 length: 14 residues. The CDR3 reads CASSLQGGNTEAFF. DNA of the CDR3: TGTGCCAGCAGCTTACAGGGTGGGAACACTGAAGCTTTCTTT.